A selection of T cell receptor beta chains follows, all from one sample in a study of early T cells in non-severe SARS-CoV-2 infection. TCRdb redid the calling of the 5' RACE reads with MiXCR, one entry per CDR3 protein. This table has roughly 63,000 distinct CDR3 sequences, 13% appearing once. Material: whole blood. Receptors originate from an adult who was a healthcare worker with PCR-confirmed SARS-CoV-2 infection or an uninfected control (not recorded which). The CDR3 runs from the conserved cysteine through the conserved F or W. A D gene is named only where the DNA matches it firmly. Size values are once, few and many counts, or a class for expanded clones, and some rows have none.

D gene | CDR3 length | J gene | V gene | clone size | CDR3 protein | CDR3 DNA
TRBD1 | 14 | TRBJ1-2 | TRBV15 | few | CATSRADRPYGYTF | TGTGCCACCAGCAGGGCGGACAGGCCCTATGGCTACACCTTC
TRBD1 | 14 | TRBJ1-2 | TRBV5-6 | many | CASSLYGTDYGYTF | TGTGCCAGCAGCTTGTATGGGACAGACTATGGCTACACCTTC
TRBD2 | 16 | TRBJ2-3 | TRBV7-2 | many | CASSSSGGAGTDTQYF | TGTGCCAGCAGCTCTAGCGGGGGGGCCGGCACAGATACGCAGTATTTT
- | 13 | TRBJ2-3 | TRBV19 | few | CASSGGMTDTQYF | TGTGCCAGTAGCGGGGGAATGACAGATACGCAGTATTTT
- | 16 | TRBJ1-1 | TRBV5-1 | - | CASSLERGMGRTEAFF | TGCGCCAGCAGCTTGGAGAGGGGCATGGGTCGGACTGAAGCTTTCTTT
TRBD2 | 15 | TRBJ2-7 | TRBV10-3 | few | CAIRPASGETYEQYF | TGTGCCATCAGACCGGCTAGCGGGGAGACCTACGAGCAGTACTTC
- | 16 | TRBJ2-2 | TRBV12-3/TRBV12-4 | - | CASSFLGNWGTGELFF | TGTGCCAGCAGTTTCCTCGGGAACTGGGGCACCGGGGAGCTGTTTTTT
- | 14 | TRBJ1-2 | TRBV18 | many | CASSPLQGIGGYTF | TGTGCCAGCTCACCGCTCCAGGGGATCGGGGGCTACACCTTC
TRBD1 | 14 | TRBJ2-7 | TRBV4-2 | many | CASSQGRGPYEQYF | TGTGCCAGCAGCCAAGGCAGGGGGCCTTACGAGCAGTACTTC
TRBD2 | 13 | TRBJ2-5 | TRBV5-1 | many | CASSFGGQETQYF | TGTGCCAGCAGCTTCGGGGGGCAAGAGACCCAGTACTTC
TRBD2 | 16 | TRBJ2-7 | TRBV29-1 | - | CSVDLGLAGRGYEQYF | TGCAGCGTTGACCTAGGACTAGCGGGGCGTGGCTACGAGCAGTACTTC